Presented here are 23 T cell receptor beta chains from one specimen sequenced in a study of CD8+CD57+ T cells in acquired aplastic anemia. The TCR beta profiling, which covered VDJ combination and CDR3 sequence, was carried out using genomic DNA as the template. TCRdb ran MiXCR on the reads and lists one entry per CDR3 protein. Counted here are 110,000 or so distinct CDR3 sequences, approximately 49% occurring once; the ten biggest clones make up under 35%. Sequencing was done on a sample of sorted CD4+, CD8+, or CD8+CD57+ T cells (not recorded which) from PBMCs. All receptors come from a human donor in good health, serving as a control.

This clonotype was seen many times. The V and J genes are TRBV9 and TRBJ2-3; D gene unclear. Per the germline V gene, CDR1 is SGDLS and CDR2 is YYNGEE. Trimming shortened V by 0 bases and J by 4 bases, and 12 bases separated the two germline ends. This CDR3 has 15 amino acids. CDR3 sequence (DNA): TGTGCCAGCAGCGTAGTTGATAGCCGCGCAGATACGCAGTATTTT. Translation gives CASSVVDSRADTQYF.

This clonotype has just a few counts. The chain employs TRBV20-1 and TRBJ1-2; D is possibly TRBD1 (6 bases). The CDR3 length is 15 residues. Trimming took 0 bases from V and 2 from J, leaving 13 bases between them. Germline V lookup: CDR1 DFQATT, CDR2 SNEGSKA (reference sequence). CDR3: CSARDGGRGNYGYTF. The DNA for the CDR3 is TGCAGTGCTAGAGATGGAGGGAGGGGGAACTATGGCTACACCTTC.

This clonotype was picked up many times. The V call is TRBV19, the J call TRBJ2-7; D gene ambiguous. The CDR3 consists of 11 residues. Per the germline V gene, CDR1 is LNHDA and CDR2 is SQIVND (reference sequence). The germline V and J ends were trimmed by 8 bases and 4 bases, with 9 bases remaining between them. CDR3 sequence reads: CASGSTYEQYF. The CDR3 coding sequence is TGTGCCAGTGGATCAACTTACGAGCAGTACTTC.

J is TRBJ2-5 and V is TRBV25-1; D may correspond to TRBD1 or TRBD2 (6 bases each). CDR3 size: 14 residues. With 4 bases removed from V and 4 bases from J, the gap between germline ends came to 13 bases. The germline V gene encodes CDR1 MGHDK and CDR2 SYGVNS. The CDR3 here is CASSGGAGLETQYF. The CDR3 nucleotides read TGTGCCAGCAGTGGGGGGGCAGGTTTAGAGACCCAGTACTTC.

The chain links TRBV6-1 to TRBJ2-7, with a tentative D call TRBD1 (6 bases). Germline V gives CDR1 MNHNS, CDR2 SASEGT. Deletions cut 8 bases from V and 5 bases from J, with 19 bases between. CDR3 length equals 14 residues. Written as DNA, the CDR3 is TGTGCCAGCGGCTCTAGGGGGAGTCGAAACGAGCAGTACTTC. This sequence encodes CASGSRGSRNEQYF.

This chain connects TRBV5-5 to TRBJ1-2; 7 nucleotides line up with TRBD1. V trimming: 6 bases; J trimming: 0 bases; junction bases outside the gene matches: 8. Germline CDR1 and CDR2: SGHKS and YYEKEE (reference sequence). The CDR3 covers 15 residues. The CDR3 nucleotides read TGTGCCAGCACCTCGCCCGGGACAGCTAACTATGGCTACACCTTC. Protein: CASTSPGTANYGYTF.

The rearrangement links TRBV2 to TRBJ1-6; no clear D gene. Trimming removed 5 bases at V and 8 bases at J, with 13 bases between. CDR3 length equals 14 residues. Germline V gene data show CDR1 as SNHLY and CDR2 as FYNNEI. The CDR3 DNA follows: TGTGCCAGCAGTCCTACATGGTTGGATTCACCCCTCCACTTT. Translated: CASSPTWLDSPLHF.

This clonotype was counted only a few times. This may stem from a read error, because a much larger clone lies one nucleotide away. The CDR3 sequence is CASSQGLGQGYYNEQFF. The CDR3 bases are TGCGCCAGCAGCCAAGGTCTAGGACAGGGTTACTACAATGAGCAGTTCTTC. The genes are TRBV4-1 and TRBJ2-1; 8 nucleotides line up with TRBD1. Germline-derived CDR1 and CDR2 are MGHRA and YSYEKL. V lost 1 base to trimming and J lost 3 bases; unmatched junction nucleotides: 8. The CDR3 has 17 residues.

Concerning this clonotype: This may arise from a read error, as a much more abundant clone is one base away. The chain recombines TRBV9 with TRBJ2-5; TRBD1 aligns across 11 bases. V trimming: 7 bases; J trimming: 7 bases; junction bases outside the gene matches: 12. The CDR3 spans 15 residues. From germline, CDR1 is SGDLS and CDR2 YYNGEE. The chain's CDR3 is CASSPPGQGGGTQYF. CDR3 nucleotides: TGTGCCAGCTCACCACCGGGACAGGGGGGAGGGACCCAGTACTTC.

CDR3 loop: CSAPTLPGQVLETQYF. DNA for the CDR3: TGCAGTGCGCCGACACTCCCGGGACAAGTGCTAGAGACCCAGTACTTC. This chain joins TRBV20-1 and TRBJ2-5; TRBD1 is a possible D gene (6 bases). This CDR3 has 16 amino acids. Trimming cost V 6 bases and J 4 bases, with 24 bases left between them. CDR1 is DFQATT, CDR2 SNEGSKA, per germline (reference sequence).

To note about this clonotype: Relative to the germline gene, one junction end is altered; a read error may explain this. V and J are TRBV29-1 and TRBJ2-2, with TRBD2 identical over 11 bases. The CDR3 loop spans 12 amino acids. The V gene's germline CDR1 is SQVTM and CDR2 ANQGSEA. This chain's CDR3 is CTGSGLAGGLFF. In DNA, the CDR3 is TGCACCGGTTCCGGGCTAGCGGGGGGGCTGTTTTTT.

This clonotype was detected many times. J is TRBJ1-4 and V is TRBV4-1; unclear D gene. The germline V gene has CDR1 MGHRA and CDR2 YSYEKL. Between the trimmed V and J ends, which lost 0 bases and 1 base, there was a span of 12 bases. The length of the CDR3 is 17 residues. CDR3: CASSQEQVAVTNEKLFF. In DNA, the CDR3 is TGCGCCAGCAGCCAAGAGCAAGTAGCCGTAACTAATGAAAAACTGTTTTTT.

This clonotype was picked up a small number of times. V usage is TRBV20-1 and J usage is TRBJ1-2; maybe TRBD1 (5 bases). From germline, CDR1 is DFQATT and CDR2 SNEGSKA (reference sequence). V gave up 4 bases and J gave up 0 bases, with 12 bases separating them. The CDR3 sequence is 14 residues long. DNA of the CDR3: TGCAGTGCTACGTACGGGGGAACTAACTATGGCTACACCTTC. It is translated as CSATYGGTNYGYTF.

This clonotype was found many times. CDR3 amino acids: CASSQGTGVTDTQYF. In nucleotides, the CDR3 is TGTGCCAGCAGCCAAGGGACAGGGGTGACAGATACGCAGTATTTT. The chain carries TRBV14 and TRBJ2-3; 9 bases map to TRBD1. The junction had 2 bases not matched to a gene; V was cut back by 1 base and J by 3 bases. The CDR3 has 15 amino acids. Germline loops: CDR1 SGHDN, CDR2 FVKESK. Using reference TRBV14 and TRBJ2-3 for the parts outside the CDR3, the full variable domain is EAGVTQFPSHSVIEKGQTVTLRCDPISGHDNLYWYRRVMGKEIKFLLHFVKESKQDESGMPNNRFLAERTGGTYSTLKVQPAELEDSGVYFCASSQGTGVTDTQYFGPGTRLTVL.

J is TRBJ1-1 and V is TRBV6-2 or TRBV6-3, with TRBD1 identical over 7 bases. Germline values: CDR1 MNHEY, CDR2 SVGEGT. V gave up 2 bases and J gave up 7 bases; unmatched junction bases: 13. There are 16 residues in the CDR3. This chain's CDR3 is CASSYTSYRDSYEAFF. DNA of the CDR3: TGTGCCAGCAGTTACACATCCTACCGGGACAGCTATGAAGCTTTCTTT.

CDR3 sequence reads: CATSRDRGRGPDTQYF. DNA of the CDR3: TGTGCCACCAGCAGAGATCGTGGGCGGGGTCCAGATACGCAGTATTTT. The genes are TRBV15 and TRBJ2-3; TRBD2 might be the D (6 bases). Per the germline V gene, CDR1 is LNHNV and CDR2 is YYDKDF (reference sequence). Trimming removed 0 bases at V and 4 bases at J, with 14 bases between. CDR3 length: 16 amino acids.

This rearrangement joins TRBV19 to TRBJ2-7; 7 nucleotides agree with TRBD1. CDR1 and CDR2 (germline): LNHDA, SQIVND (reference sequence). The CDR3 covers 14 residues. The junction had 8 bases not matched to a gene; V was cut back by 3 bases and J by 6 bases. The CDR3 loop reads CASSMGQLLSEQYF. For the CDR3, the DNA is TGTGCCAGTAGTATGGGACAGCTCCTAAGCGAGCAGTACTTC.

The chain is built from TRBV7-8 and TRBJ2-7; D ambiguous. CDR1 SGHVS and CDR2 FQNEAQ come from the germline V gene. The length of the CDR3 is 13 residues. The V end lost 0 bases, the J end lost 2 bases, and 5 bases lay between the germline ends. The CDR3 coding sequence is TGTGCCAGCAGCTTAGCACTGGCCTACGAGCAGTACTTC. This codes for CASSLALAYEQYF. The full variable domain, with the rest looked up from reference TRBV7-8 and TRBJ2-7, is GAGVSQSPRYKVAKRGQDVALRCDPISGHVSLFWYQQALGQGPEFLTYFQNEAQLDKSGLPSDRFFAERPEGSVSTLKIQRTQQEDSAVYLCASSLALAYEQYFGPGTRLTVT.

The V gene is TRBV15, the J gene TRBJ2-7; 10 bases are shared with TRBD1. Trimming took 3 bases from V and 3 from J; bases not matched to a gene: 2. Germline values: CDR1 LNHNV, CDR2 YYDKDF (reference sequence). This CDR3 is built from 14 residues. The CDR3 reads CATSSGQGDYEQYF. The DNA of the CDR3 is TGTGCCACCAGCAGTGGACAGGGGGACTACGAGCAGTACTTC.

This clonotype has a count of ten or more. The rearrangement uses TRBV20-1 and TRBJ1-2; perhaps TRBD1 as D (5 bases). Germline CDR1 and CDR2: DFQATT and SNEGSKA (reference sequence). The CDR3 totals 14 residues. Trimming took off 1 base at V and 5 bases at J, with 14 bases between the two ends. In nucleotides, the CDR3 is TGCAGTGCTAGAGGGCTCAGGGCTAGTTATGGCTACACCTTC. This translates into CSARGLRASYGYTF.

CDR3 sequence reads: CASSSGDSSNYGYTF. The CDR3 DNA reads TGTGCCAGCAGCTCAGGGGACAGTTCTAACTATGGCTACACCTTC. This rearrangement joins TRBV9 to TRBJ1-2; 7 bases line up with TRBD1. The CDR3 length is 15 residues. CDR1 is SGDLS, CDR2 YYNGEE, per germline. Germline trimming cut 4 bases from V and 0 bases from J; bases unmatched to any gene: 6.

The V and J genes are TRBV6-8 and TRBJ2-1, with 16 bases lining up with TRBD2. Germline CDR1 MNHGY, CDR2 SAAAGT. The CDR3 has 18 amino acids. V was clipped by 8 bases and J by 7 bases; unmatched bases: 14. This chain's CDR3 is CASPESGTSGGADNEQFF. The CDR3 nucleotides read TGTGCCAGCCCTGAATCCGGGACTAGCGGGGGGGCCGATAATGAGCAGTTCTTC.

The sample holds many counts of this clonotype. The chain recombines TRBV20-1 with TRBJ2-7; 7 bases map to TRBD1. Per the germline V gene, CDR1 is DFQATT and CDR2 is SNEGSKA (reference sequence). The CDR3 covers 14 residues. J lost 6 bases, V lost 3 bases, and 11 bases had no gene match. The CDR3 DNA follows: TGCAGTGCTAGCTTCGGGACAGAACCTCCCGAGCAGTACTTC. Its protein product is CSASFGTEPPEQYF.